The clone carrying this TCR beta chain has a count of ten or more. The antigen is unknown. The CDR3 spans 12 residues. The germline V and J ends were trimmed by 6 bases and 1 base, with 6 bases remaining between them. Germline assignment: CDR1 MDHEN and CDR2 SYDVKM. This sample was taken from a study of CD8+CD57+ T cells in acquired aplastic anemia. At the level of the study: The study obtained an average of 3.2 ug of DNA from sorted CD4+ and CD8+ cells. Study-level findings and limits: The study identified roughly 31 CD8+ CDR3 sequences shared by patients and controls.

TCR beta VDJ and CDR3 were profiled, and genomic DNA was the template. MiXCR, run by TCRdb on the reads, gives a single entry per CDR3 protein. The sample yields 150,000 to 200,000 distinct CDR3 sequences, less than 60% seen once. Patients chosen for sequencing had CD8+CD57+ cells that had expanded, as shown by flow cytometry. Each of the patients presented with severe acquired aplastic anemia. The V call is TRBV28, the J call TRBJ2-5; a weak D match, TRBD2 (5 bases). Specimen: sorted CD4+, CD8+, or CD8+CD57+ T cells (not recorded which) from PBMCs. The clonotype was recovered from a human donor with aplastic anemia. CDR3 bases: TGTGCCAGCAGCGAGGGCCAAGAGACCCAGTACTTC. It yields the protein CASSEGQETQYF.